These 29 T cell receptor beta chains share one sample of origin, sequenced in a study of somatic mutations in cytotoxic T cells in rheumatoid arthritis. Measured with immunoSEQ multiplex PCR; TCRdb has only the in-frame clones, and not every one. This sample has 14,000 or so clones, with approximately 80% found just once. Input material: CD8+ T cells sorted from blood. Every receptor here comes from an adult with rheumatoid arthritis.

The rearrangement uses TRBV19 and TRBJ2-5; 9 bases agree with TRBD1. The CDR3 loop spans 15 amino acids. The germline V gene encodes CDR1 LNHDA and CDR2 SQIVND (reference sequence). V trimming: 6 bases; J trimming: 1 base; junction bases outside the gene matches: 6. Written as DNA, the CDR3 is TGTGCCAGTAGGGACAGGGGCTTACCCCAAGAGACCCAGTACTTC. This gives the protein CASRDRGLPQETQYF.

The chain recombines TRBV4-1 with TRBJ2-1; 9 bases match TRBD1. The CDR3 totals 15 residues. CDR1 MGHRA and CDR2 YSYEKL come from the germline V gene. J lost 4 bases, V lost 5 bases, and 6 bases had no gene match. CDR3 nucleotide sequence: TGCGCCAGCAGCAAACAGGGGGCGTCGTACAATGAGCAGTTCTTC. This encodes CASSKQGASYNEQFF.

This chain connects TRBV28 to TRBJ1-5; D is possibly TRBD1 (6 bases). Germline V gene lookup returns CDR1 MDHEN and CDR2 SYDVKM. The length of the CDR3 is 14 residues. V was trimmed by 1 base and J by 7 bases, leaving 11 bases between them. The CDR3 sequence: CASSLSQGRQPQHF. Here the CDR3 DNA reads TGTGCCAGCAGTTTATCACAGGGACGACAGCCCCAGCATTTT.

This sequence joins TRBV4-1 and TRBJ1-1; D may be TRBD1 (6 bases). Per the germline V gene, CDR1 is MGHRA and CDR2 is YSYEKL. The V end was cut by 4 bases, the J end by 0 bases, with 15 bases between. There are 16 residues in the CDR3. CDR3 in DNA: TGCGCCAGCAGCCCATCGCCCGGGACAATGAACACTGAAGCTTTCTTT. This gives the protein CASSPSPGTMNTEAFF.

This chain uses TRBV7-6 with TRBJ1-4, with TRBD1 identical over 9 bases. The CDR3 length is 14 residues. CDR1 is SGHVS, CDR2 FNYEAQ, per germline. V was clipped by 5 bases and J by 11 bases; unmatched bases: 9. CDR3 residues: CASSPGQGSRKLFF. As DNA, the CDR3 is TGTGCCAGCAGCCCGGGACAGGGAAGCAGGAAACTGTTTTTT.

The J gene is TRBJ2-3, the V gene TRBV2, with 10 bases aligning to TRBD2. Trimming removed 5 bases from V and 4 bases from J; junction bases left unmatched: 6. Germline CDR1 and CDR2: SNHLY and FYNNEI. This CDR3 comprises 15 residues. This CDR3 is CASSRALAGADTQYF. CDR3 in DNA: TGTGCCAGCAGTCGGGCCCTAGCGGGGGCAGATACGCAGTATTTT. The whole variable domain, filled in from reference TRBV2 and TRBJ2-3, reads EPEVTQTPSHQVTQMGQEVILRCVPISNHLYFYWYRQILGQKVEFLVSFYNNEISEKSEIFDDQFSVERPDGSNFTLKIRSTKLEDSAMYFCASSRALAGADTQYFGPGTRLTVL.

The chain couples TRBV6-1 to TRBJ2-2; unclear D gene. V was cut by 2 bases and J by 5 bases, with 9 bases left in between. Germline values: CDR1 MNHNS, CDR2 SASEGT. CDR3 length: 14 residues. CDR3 nucleotide sequence: TGTGCCAGCAGTGAAATGGAGTGGACCGGGGAGCTGTTTTTT. Protein product: CASSEMEWTGELFF.

The chain combines TRBV11-2 with TRBJ2-1; possibly TRBD1 for D (7 bases). V dropped 4 bases and J dropped 8 bases, with 24 bases sitting between them. There are 17 residues in the CDR3. The V gene's germline CDR1 is SGHAT and CDR2 FQNNGV. The CDR3 sequence: CASSSGDSRTQGHEQFF. The CDR3, as DNA: TGTGCCAGCAGCTCGGGGGACAGCCGGACCCAGGGGCATGAGCAGTTCTTC.

As concerns this clone: The germline gene is not matched at one end of the junction; a read error may be the cause. The rearrangement joins TRBV27 to TRBJ1-1; TRBD1 might be the D (6 bases). Germline V lookup: CDR1 MNHEY, CDR2 SMNVEV (reference sequence). CDR3 length equals 12 residues. This CDR3 is CASSFQGRSETF. The CDR3 DNA reads as TGTGCCAGCAGTTTTCAGGGGCGATCAGAGACCTTT.

V and J are TRBV7-9 and TRBJ2-7; D unclear. The CDR3 is 14 amino acids. Germline V CDR1 and CDR2: SEHNR, FQNEAQ (reference sequence). V dropped 5 bases and J dropped 5 bases, with 16 bases sitting between them. The CDR3 sequence is CASSALRQLDEQYF. For the CDR3, the DNA is TGTGCCAGCAGCGCACTCCGGCAGCTCGACGAGCAGTACTTC.

CDR3 protein: CASSLNTEAFF. CDR3 bases: TGTGCCAGCAGCTTAAACACTGAAGCTTTCTTT. The chain is built from TRBV7-9 and TRBJ1-1; unclear D gene. The CDR3 extends over 11 amino acids. Germline loops: CDR1 SEHNR, CDR2 FQNEAQ (reference sequence). V was trimmed by 2 bases and J by 2 bases, leaving 0 bases between them.

As regards this clone: The sample carries other DNA sequences with the same CDR3. CDR3 loop: CASSLDGSYEQYF. The CDR3 coding sequence is TGTGCCAGCAGCTTAGATGGGTCCTACGAGCAGTACTTC. The rearrangement joins TRBV7-9 to TRBJ2-7; D unclear. The V gene lost 1 base and the J gene lost 1 base, with 5 bases spanning the gap. The CDR3 spans 13 residues. The germline gives CDR1 SEHNR, CDR2 FQNEAQ (reference sequence). Looking up the rest from reference TRBV7-9 and TRBJ2-7 gives the full variable domain: DTGVSQNPRHKITKRGQNVTFRCDPISEHNRLYWYRQTLGQGPEFLTYFQNEAQLEKSRLLSDRFSAERPKGSFSTLEIQRTEQGDSAMYLCASSLDGSYEQYFGPGTRLTVT.

The rearrangement uses TRBV27 and TRBJ1-4; 7 bases match TRBD1. J lost 5 bases, V lost 5 bases, and 11 bases had no gene match. CDR1 is MNHEY, CDR2 SMNVEV, per germline (reference sequence). The CDR3 is 16 residues long. The CDR3 sequence is CASSGTLGQPNEKLFF. CDR3 nucleotide sequence: TGTGCCAGCAGTGGCACCCTGGGACAGCCGAATGAAAAACTGTTTTTT.

The chain employs TRBV30 and TRBJ2-7, with 7 nucleotides matching TRBD1. The CDR3 loop spans 12 amino acids. Germline values: CDR1 GTSNPN, CDR2 SVGIG (reference sequence). The V gene end was trimmed by 5 bases and the J gene end by 1 base; junction bases not matched to a gene: 2. CDR3 sequence: CAWEGQSYEQYF. In DNA, the CDR3 is TGTGCCTGGGAGGGACAGTCCTACGAGCAGTACTTC.

V usage is TRBV7-3 and J usage is TRBJ2-3, with TRBD2 matching 10 bases. This CDR3 contains 15 residues. Germline V gives CDR1 SGHTA, CDR2 FQGTGA. With 6 bases clipped from V and 4 bases from J, the junction kept 7 bases outside the gene matches. In DNA, the CDR3 is TGTGCCAGCAGTACGAGCGGGGGGGTCTCAGATACGCAGTATTTT. Translating it yields CASSTSGGVSDTQYF.

This chain joins TRBV27 and TRBJ2-1; 11 bases fit TRBD2. The CDR3 loop spans 15 amino acids. The V gene's germline CDR1 is MNHEY and CDR2 SMNVEV (reference sequence). With 3 bases clipped from V and 7 bases from J, the junction kept 5 bases outside the gene matches. CDR3 region: CASSFLAGGRNEQFF. CDR3 in DNA: TGTGCCAGCAGTTTCCTAGCGGGAGGTAGGAATGAGCAGTTCTTC.

The chain recombines TRBV29-1 with TRBJ2-7; 9 positions match TRBD2. CDR3 size: 15 residues. Germline loops: CDR1 SQVTM, CDR2 ANQGSEA. J was trimmed by 4 bases and V by 0 bases; bases with no gene match: 7. The CDR3 DNA sequence: TGCAGCGTTGAAGAAGGTGCAGCGGGAGGTTACGAGCAGTACTTC. Amino acid sequence: CSVEEGAAGGYEQYF.

The gene calls are TRBV25-1 and TRBJ2-3, with D maybe TRBD2 (6 bases). With 6 bases removed from V and 2 bases from J, the gap between germline ends came to 18 bases. Germline V gene sequence: CDR1 MGHDK, CDR2 SYGVNS. This CDR3 has 16 amino acids. The CDR3, as DNA: TGTGCCAGCAGCGGAGTGGGGGGAGGCCCCACAGATACGCAGTATTTT. Translation: CASSGVGGGPTDTQYF.

In this sample, this clone turned up a few times. V gene TRBV5-6 combines with J gene TRBJ1-5; no definite D call. Germline assignment: CDR1 SGHDT and CDR2 YYEEEE. The CDR3 spans 15 residues. V was cut by 4 bases and J by 3 bases, with 14 bases left in between. CDR3 sequence (DNA): TGTGCCAGCAGCGCCCGAGGACTTATCAATCAGCCCCAGCATTTT. It specifies CASSARGLINQPQHF.

J is TRBJ2-2 and V is TRBV5-6, with 10 bases identical to TRBD2. The CDR3 runs 16 residues. Germline values: CDR1 SGHDT, CDR2 YYEEEE. With V trimmed by 3 bases and J by 5 bases, 7 bases remained unmatched. The CDR3 sequence: CASSSSGRDETGELFF. The CDR3 nucleotides read TGTGCCAGCAGCTCCAGCGGGAGGGACGAAACCGGGGAGCTGTTTTTT.

V usage is TRBV28 and J usage is TRBJ2-1; 14 bases align to TRBD2. V was clipped by 5 bases and J by 8 bases; unmatched bases: 8. The CDR3 sequence is 16 residues long. Germline CDR1 reads MDHEN; CDR2 reads SYDVKM. The CDR3 reads CASSEIGTSGGDEQFF. CDR3 nucleotide sequence: TGTGCCAGCAGTGAGATCGGGACTAGCGGGGGTGATGAGCAGTTCTTC.

The V call is TRBV27, the J call TRBJ2-3; tentative D call: TRBD1 (6 bases). Trimming pared 4 bases from V and 0 bases from J, leaving 14 bases between. CDR1 MNHEY and CDR2 SMNVEV come from the germline V gene (reference sequence). The CDR3 has 16 residues. The CDR3 DNA reads TGTGCCAGCAGTTCCTACAGGGCGATTAGCACAGATACGCAGTATTTT. Protein sequence: CASSSYRAISTDTQYF.

The DNA for the CDR3 is TGTGCCTGGAGTCGACTAGCGGGTGGCGGTGAGCAGTTCTTC. Its translation is CAWSRLAGGGEQFF. The chain links TRBV30 to TRBJ2-1, with 10 bases lining up with TRBD2. CDR3 length equals 14 residues. Per the germline V gene, CDR1 is GTSNPN and CDR2 is SVGIG (reference sequence). Losses at the gene ends were 2 bases for V and 9 bases for J; bases not matched to a gene: 7.

V usage is TRBV4-2 and J usage is TRBJ1-5; no firm D call. Per the germline V gene, CDR1 is LGHNA and CDR2 is YNFKEQ. The V and J ends lost 1 base and 0 bases respectively, with 1 base between them. This CDR3 comprises 13 residues. CDR3 nucleotides: TGTGCCAGCAGCCAAGCTAGCAATCAGCCCCAGCATTTT. Encoded protein: CASSQASNQPQHF.

The chain links TRBV7-9 to TRBJ2-7; 7 bases align to TRBD1. V lost 3 bases and J lost 5; bases outside the gene matches: 13. The CDR3 runs to 16 residues. Germline CDR1 reads SEHNR; CDR2 reads FQNEAQ (reference sequence). CDR3 region: CASSFAAGGWLNEQYF. The CDR3 DNA is TGTGCCAGCAGCTTTGCTGCAGGGGGTTGGTTGAACGAGCAGTACTTC.

This clone has only a few counts. The V call is TRBV15, the J call TRBJ1-2, with a weak D call TRBD1 (5 bases). Trimming removed 1 base at V and 4 bases at J, with 10 bases between. Germline values: CDR1 LNHNV, CDR2 YYDKDF (reference sequence). The CDR3 spans 14 residues. CDR3 sequence reads: CATSRGSGTYGYTF. CDR3 nucleotides: TGTGCCACCAGCAGAGGATCAGGGACCTATGGCTACACCTTC.

Only one count was recorded for this clone. This rearrangement joins TRBV19 to TRBJ2-1, with 10 bases fitting TRBD1. This CDR3 spans 14 amino acids. Germline CDR1 LNHDA, CDR2 SQIVND (reference sequence). Losses at the gene ends were 11 bases for V and 7 bases for J; bases not matched to a gene: 11. CDR3 DNA sequence: TGTGCCTGCGGCGAGGACAGGGGGAATAATGAGCAGTTCTTC. Translated, it gives CACGEDRGNNEQFF.

The chain joins TRBV4-1 to TRBJ1-1; 8 nucleotides line up with TRBD1. The CDR3 extends over 15 amino acids. The junction had 8 bases not matched to a gene; V was cut back by 4 bases and J by 4 bases. Germline V gene data show CDR1 as MGHRA and CDR2 as YSYEKL. The CDR3 sequence: CASSLGRQGSTEAFF. The DNA for the CDR3 is TGCGCCAGCAGCCTGGGGAGACAGGGGAGCACTGAAGCTTTCTTT.

The chain couples TRBV7-2 to TRBJ2-3, with 11 positions matching TRBD2. With 3 bases clipped from V and 5 bases from J, the junction kept 4 bases outside the gene matches. This CDR3 comprises 15 residues. The germline gives CDR1 SGHTA, CDR2 FQGNSA. The CDR3: CASSLASGRLDTQYF. The CDR3 DNA sequence: TGTGCCAGCAGCTTGGCTAGCGGGAGGTTAGATACGCAGTATTTT. The full variable domain, in which reference TRBV7-2 and TRBJ2-3 provide the parts outside the CDR3, is GAGVSQSPSNKVTEKGKDVELRCDPISGHTALYWYRQSLGQGLEFLIYFQGNSAPDKSGLPSDRFSAERTGGSVSTLTIQRTQQEDSAVYLCASSLASGRLDTQYFGPGTRLTVL.